This T cell receptor (beta chain) derives from a study of CD4 T cells in relation to SARS-CoV-2 and coronaviruses (dated by TCRdb to about 2021). Regarding the complete study: In the ViraFEST assay, PBMCs were cultured with antigen for around eleven days, after which TCR beta CDR3s were sequenced to identify antigen-specific clonal expansions. The Adaptive Biotechnologies TCR-sequencing kit was used for samples from a few pre-COVID donors and for the naive versus memory experiments, whereas the other data were Illumina-based. A different, Illumina-based TCR-beta assay was used to sequence expansion assays from other donors in the study. Using patient-derived lymphoblastoid cell lines, the shared crossreactive spike epitopes were mapped to their HLA restriction. Of the 12 convalescent patients, 8 were male and 4 were female, and two of the subjects were Hispanic. Memory CD4+ T cell crossreactivity between SARS-CoV-2 and common cold coronavirus spike proteins was assessed at the TCR clonotype level in the study. Across all 12 patients in the full convalescent cohort, ages ranged from about 21 to 80 years, with a median of 38.

Study-wide conclusions, independent of this receptor: Sequencing naive versus memory cells indicated that the assay picks up memory recall responses, not primary responses primed during culture. Crossreactive clones showed significantly weaker SARS-CoV-2-driven expansion than monoreactive clones, consistent with antigenic imprinting. No donor contributed both pre-pandemic and post-infection samples, which limited tracing the source of pre-existing responses. Small numbers of patients and of tested TCRs were a limitation of the study. Because the crossreactivity analysis focused on spike protein, crossreactivity against other viral proteins was not assessed. Memory CD4+ clonotypes crossrecognizing SARS-CoV-2 and at least one common cold coronavirus spike were found in about 61% of donors.

Comments on this clone: The antigen it recognizes is unknown. Per-base qualities were not stored, and no clone one base away is much larger.

DNA from CEF-cultured naive and memory CD4+ T cells underwent immunoSEQ TCR-beta sequencing at survey level. As for how the authors treated the data: During preprocessing, nonproductive sequences were removed, along with CDR3s that did not begin with C, did not end with F or W, or were shorter than 7 amino acids. The MANAFEST web app was used to call antigen-specific clonotypes on the basis of expansion compared with the reference and with other culture wells. To be counted as positive, a clone had to show significant expansion compared with the reference culture, at an FDR below 0.05, in 2 of 3 replicate wells. For a clone to be considered positive, significant expansion relative to all other tandem wells and an odds ratio above 5 were also required. Cultured and uncultured naive and memory CD4+ repertoires were searched for previously identified spike- and CEF-reactive CDR3s. CDR3 homology was quantified as pairwise Levenshtein distance, calculated with the stringdist R package after three terminal residues were trimmed from each end. TCRdb holds this immuneACCESS table with in-frame rearrangements only. Some clones are missing; in checked studies, unresolved V genes explain under half, and the rest has no known cause. V, J and clone size are those of that table, while D and trimming were read from the DNA. This sample comprises 30,000 to 45,000 clones, approximately 80% of them detected only once. The ten largest clones capture roughly 21% of the sample.

Naive and memory CD4+ T cells were separated from cryopreserved PBMCs through CD4 enrichment, which was followed by EasySep naive CD4+ T cell enrichment. Sorted naive or memory CD4+ T cells (approximately 10^5) were cultured 1:1 with T cell-depleted PBMCs and CEF peptides for roughly 11 days. Each peptide culture condition was generally run in triplicate replicate wells. Ficoll-Paque PLUS gradient centrifugation was used to isolate PBMCs from leukapheresis product or whole blood. The PBMCs went either fresh into the expansion assay or into cryopreservation at -140 degrees C. The QIAamp Micro DNA Kit was used to extract genomic DNA from the CD4+ T cells. CDR1 and CDR2, per the germline V gene, are SGHTA and FQGNSA. Ends trimmed: V by 2 bases, J by 2 bases; bases unmatched to a gene: 6. Including the terminal cysteine and phenylalanine, the CDR3 comprises 16 residues. Only CDR3 DNA remains: 48 bases, in frame from the first base.

Material for sequencing was memory CD4+ T cells from PBMCs, cultured in vitro. Read against the paper, the sample's cell subset or site label means: memory (non-naive) CD4+ T cells. The sequence was obtained from an adult with COVID-19. The rearrangement combines TRBV7-2 with TRBJ1-5; 7 bases in the middle match TRBD1. The nucleotide sequence is TGTGCCAGCAGCTTAAAAGGGGGCGCAGGCAATCAGCCCCAGCATTTT. Translated, this is CASSLKGGAGNQPQHF.